A selection of T cell receptor beta chains follows, all from one sample in a study of a mutant IDH1 vaccine in newly diagnosed glioma. No antigen has been assigned to these receptors. Generated by immunoSEQ multiplex PCR, the TCRdb table keeps only in-frame clones and is missing some. Among 52,000 or so clones listed, around 80% were seen once. Here the sequenced sample was PBMCs, taken from a glioma patient whose treatment included an IDH1 peptide vaccine. The receptors stem from a woman in her forties with glioma. Some clones in this sample may be carry-over from other donors' samples. CDR3s include the opening cysteine and the closing phenylalanine or tryptophan. A D gene is named only where the DNA matches it firmly. The size field is filled for only some rows; it gives once, few, many or a size class.

D gene: TRBD1; clone size: -; J gene: TRBJ2-3; V gene: TRBV7-9; CDR3 DNA: TGTGCCAGCAGCTCGCCTCTTAATTGGGACAGCCACACAGATACGCAGTATTTT; CDR3 protein: CASSSPLNWDSHTDTQYF
D gene: TRBD2; clone size: once; J gene: TRBJ2-5; V gene: TRBV6-5; CDR3 DNA: TGTGCCAGCAGTTCGGCCGGGGGGGCCGGGGAGACCCAGTACTTC; CDR3 protein: CASSSAGGAGETQYF
D gene: -; clone size: -; J gene: TRBJ2-7; V gene: TRBV7-2; CDR3 DNA: TGTGCCAGCAGCCAGGGACCATTCGTTTCCTACGAGCAGTACTTC; CDR3 protein: CASSQGPFVSYEQYF
D gene: -; clone size: once; J gene: TRBJ1-2; V gene: TRBV10-2; CDR3 DNA: TGCGCCAGCAGTCCCTTCACTAAGCAGGGTGGCTACACCTTC; CDR3 protein: CASSPFTKQGGYTF
D gene: -; clone size: -; J gene: TRBJ1-3; V gene: TRBV4-2; CDR3 DNA: TGTGCCAGCAGCCAAGATAAGGCCCGGGGATACACCATATATTTT; CDR3 protein: CASSQDKARGYTIYF
D gene: -; clone size: -; J gene: TRBJ1-2; V gene: TRBV19; CDR3 DNA: TGTGCCAGTTTAGGAAAGAGTCCCTATGGCTACACCTTC; CDR3 protein: CASLGKSPYGYTF
D gene: TRBD2; clone size: -; J gene: TRBJ2-3; V gene: TRBV19; CDR3 DNA: TGTGCCAGTAGTATAGTAGCGGGGGGTGGCACAGATACGCAGTATTTT; CDR3 protein: CASSIVAGGGTDTQYF
D gene: -; clone size: -; J gene: TRBJ2-5; V gene: TRBV9; CDR3 DNA: TGTGCCAGCAGCGTAGCTCTCCTTCCAGGGAAAGAGACCCAGTACTTC; CDR3 protein: CASSVALLPGKETQYF
D gene: TRBD1; clone size: -; J gene: TRBJ1-2; V gene: TRBV13; CDR3 DNA: TGTGCCAGCAGCTTACAAGGACAGGGGGCGAGTGGCTACACCTTC; CDR3 protein: CASSLQGQGASGYTF
D gene: TRBD1; clone size: medium-sized; J gene: TRBJ2-7; V gene: TRBV4-1; CDR3 DNA: TGCGCCAGCAGCCAAGTAGGGACAGGACCCTACGAGCAGTACTTC; CDR3 protein: CASSQVGTGPYEQYF
D gene: -; clone size: few; J gene: TRBJ2-4; V gene: TRBV19; CDR3 DNA: TGTGCCAGTAGTGAGGATGGACAACCTCTAGCCAAAAACATTCAGTACTTC; CDR3 protein: CASSEDGQPLAKNIQYF
D gene: -; clone size: -; J gene: TRBJ2-5; V gene: TRBV5-1; CDR3 DNA: TGCGCCAGCAGCCAACCGAAAGAGACCCAGTACTTC; CDR3 protein: CASSQPKETQYF
D gene: TRBD1; clone size: -; J gene: TRBJ2-7; V gene: TRBV7-9; CDR3 DNA: TGTGCCAGCAGCCACCTTCCGGGACAGCCCTCCTACGAGCAGTACTTC; CDR3 protein: CASSHLPGQPSYEQYF
D gene: TRBD2; clone size: -; J gene: TRBJ2-1; V gene: TRBV19; CDR3 DNA: TGTGCCAGTAGTATTCAGACTAGCGGGGGAAGATTTGAGCAGTTCTTC; CDR3 protein: CASSIQTSGGRFEQFF
D gene: -; clone size: few; J gene: TRBJ1-2; V gene: TRBV7-3; CDR3 DNA: TGTGCCAGCAGCTCCCGCCCAGACTATGGCTACACCTTC; CDR3 protein: CASSSRPDYGYTF
D gene: -; clone size: -; J gene: TRBJ2-3; V gene: TRBV6-1; CDR3 DNA: TGTGCCAGCAGTGCAGTTCTCTCAGGGGCCCTCACAGATACGCAGTATTTT; CDR3 protein: CASSAVLSGALTDTQYF
D gene: -; clone size: -; J gene: TRBJ1-5; V gene: TRBV19; CDR3 DNA: TGTGCCAGTAGCAGGGTGGAGGTCAATCAGCCCCAGCATTTT; CDR3 protein: CASSRVEVNQPQHF
D gene: -; clone size: -; J gene: TRBJ2-2; V gene: TRBV6-5; CDR3 DNA: TGTGCCAGCAGTTACGACAGGTGGAACACCGGGGAGCTGTTTTTT; CDR3 protein: CASSYDRWNTGELFF
D gene: -; clone size: -; J gene: TRBJ2-5; V gene: TRBV7-2; CDR3 DNA: TGTGCCAGCAGTCTCACAGAGACCCAGTACTTC; CDR3 protein: CASSLTETQYF
D gene: -; clone size: -; J gene: TRBJ2-4; V gene: TRBV10-2; CDR3 DNA: TGCGCCAGCAGGACCCCGCACATTCAGTACTTC; CDR3 protein: CASRTPHIQYF
D gene: TRBD2; clone size: once; J gene: TRBJ2-1; V gene: TRBV10-3; CDR3 DNA: TGTATGGCGGGGGGCCCCTACAATGAGCAGTTCTTC; CDR3 protein: CMAGGPYNEQFF
D gene: -; clone size: -; J gene: TRBJ2-2; V gene: TRBV5-1; CDR3 DNA: TGCGCCAGCAGCCCGACCGGGAGCACCGGGGAGCTGTTTTTT; CDR3 protein: CASSPTGSTGELFF
D gene: -; clone size: -; J gene: TRBJ1-4; V gene: TRBV6-1; CDR3 DNA: TGTGCCAGCAGTGCCCTAATAAGTTCCGGAGAAAAACTGTTTTTT; CDR3 protein: CASSALISSGEKLFF
D gene: -; clone size: once; J gene: TRBJ2-7; V gene: TRBV7-2; CDR3 DNA: TGTGCCAGCAGCAACCAACCCCTCTTTCCTCGAAGCTCCTACGAGCAGTACTTC; CDR3 protein: CASSNQPLFPRSSYEQYF
D gene: TRBD1; clone size: -; J gene: TRBJ1-1; V gene: TRBV18; CDR3 DNA: TGTGCCAGCTCACTCGAACAGGGGAGCACTGAAGCTTTCTTT; CDR3 protein: CASSLEQGSTEAFF
D gene: TRBD1; clone size: -; J gene: TRBJ2-1; V gene: TRBV11-3; CDR3 DNA: TGTGCCAGCAGCTTAGATAGGGGGCCCTACAATGAGCAGTTCTTC; CDR3 protein: CASSLDRGPYNEQFF
D gene: -; clone size: -; J gene: TRBJ1-6; V gene: TRBV7-9; CDR3 DNA: TGTGCCAGCAGCTTAATGGCAGATAATTCACCCCTCCACTTT; CDR3 protein: CASSLMADNSPLHF
D gene: -; clone size: -; J gene: TRBJ1-2; V gene: TRBV9; CDR3 DNA: TGTGCCAGCAGCGTAGGGGTGGGGATGAGGGGCTACACCTTC; CDR3 protein: CASSVGVGMRGYTF
D gene: -; clone size: once; J gene: TRBJ1-3; V gene: TRBV9; CDR3 DNA: TGTGCCAGCAGCGTAGATGGAGGGCATGGAAACACCATATATTTT; CDR3 protein: CASSVDGGHGNTIYF
D gene: TRBD1; clone size: -; J gene: TRBJ2-2; V gene: TRBV12-5; CDR3 DNA: TGTGCTAGTGGTACGCAGGGACAGGGACAACAAAGGGAGCTGTTTTTT; CDR3 protein: CASGTQGQGQQRELFF
D gene: -; clone size: -; J gene: TRBJ2-2; V gene: TRBV30; CDR3 DNA: TGTGCCTGGAGTAGTAGGCCCGGGGAGCTGTTTTTT; CDR3 protein: CAWSSRPGELFF
D gene: -; clone size: few; J gene: TRBJ1-1; V gene: TRBV7-9; CDR3 DNA: TGTGCCTACGTATGGGCCTCGGAGGAGAACACTGAAGCTTTCTTT; CDR3 protein: CAYVWASEENTEAFF
D gene: -; clone size: -; J gene: TRBJ1-1; V gene: TRBV6-1; CDR3 DNA: TGTGCCAGCAGTGAAAGGGCTGCGGCTTTCTTT; CDR3 protein: CASSERAAAFF
D gene: -; clone size: -; J gene: TRBJ2-2; V gene: TRBV19; CDR3 DNA: TGTGCCAGTAAGGGAAGGGAGTACACCGGGGAGCTGTTTTTT; CDR3 protein: CASKGREYTGELFF
D gene: -; clone size: -; J gene: TRBJ1-3; V gene: TRBV4-3; CDR3 DNA: TGCGCCAGCAGCCCGTCCGAGGGGGGGCTCATATATTTT; CDR3 protein: CASSPSEGGLIYF
D gene: -; clone size: -; J gene: TRBJ2-3; V gene: TRBV5-1; CDR3 DNA: TGCGCCAGCAGCTTCAGTAACCCAGACACAGATACGCAGTATTTT; CDR3 protein: CASSFSNPDTDTQYF
D gene: TRBD1; clone size: once; J gene: TRBJ1-5; V gene: TRBV20-1; CDR3 DNA: TGCAGTGCTTCGGACAGGCTTCAACATTTT; CDR3 protein: CSASDRLQHF